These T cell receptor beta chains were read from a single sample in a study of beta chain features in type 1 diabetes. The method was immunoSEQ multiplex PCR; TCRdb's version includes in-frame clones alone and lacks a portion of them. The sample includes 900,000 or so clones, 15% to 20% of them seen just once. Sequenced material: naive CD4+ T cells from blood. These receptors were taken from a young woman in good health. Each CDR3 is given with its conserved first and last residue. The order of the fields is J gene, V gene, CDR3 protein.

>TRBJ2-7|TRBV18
CASSPERTAPEQYF
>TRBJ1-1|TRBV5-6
CASSLQGEWLTEAFF
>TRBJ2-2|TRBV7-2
CASSPRTSDSTGELFF
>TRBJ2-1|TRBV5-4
CASSWGTGSSYNEQFF
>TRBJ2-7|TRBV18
CASSPGRVSYEQYF
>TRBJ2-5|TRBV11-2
CASSQPGWPGWTQYF
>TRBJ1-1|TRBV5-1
CASSFGDVRDTEAFF
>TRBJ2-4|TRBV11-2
CASSLARENIQYF
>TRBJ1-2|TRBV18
CASSPPGQGRGSYGYTF
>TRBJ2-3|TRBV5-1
CASSLDGTDTQYF
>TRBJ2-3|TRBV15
CATSRDPPSSGRSDTQYF
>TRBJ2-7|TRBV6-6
CASSYSRQNHEQYF
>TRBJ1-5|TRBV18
CASSPPTGSNQPQHF
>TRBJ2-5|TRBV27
CASSSTPHGVGETQYF
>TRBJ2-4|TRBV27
CASSRPIENIQYF
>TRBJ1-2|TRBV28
CASSLVAYGYTF
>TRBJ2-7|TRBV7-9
CASSLTGDSHEQYF
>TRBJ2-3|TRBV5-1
CASSLGGTGGADTQYF
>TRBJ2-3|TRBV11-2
CASSTRTGGTDTQYF
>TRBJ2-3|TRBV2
CASRPGQNTDTQYF
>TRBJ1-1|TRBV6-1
CASSVIDTEAFF
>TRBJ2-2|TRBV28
CASRPVGASGHTGELFF
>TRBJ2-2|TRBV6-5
CASRLYPVAGELFF